This TCR beta chain derives from a study of blood T cell repertoires in COVID-19. On the study more broadly: The United States, Italy and Spain provided the acute and convalescent COVID-19 samples.

In the original workflow: Scientists estimated how many nucleated cells there were by amplifying reference gene primers. The method was immunoSEQ multiplex PCR; TCRdb's version includes in-frame clones alone and lacks a portion of them. V, J and clone size are those of that table, while D and trimming were read from the DNA. The sample shows some 510,000 clones, roughly 90% of them seen only once. Germline lookup yields CDR1 PRHDT and CDR2 FYEKMQ (reference sequence). This CDR3 is built from 14 residues. V gave up 3 bases and J gave up 7 bases; unmatched junction bases: 3. Cohort allocation depended upon clinical history that participants reported.

Sample: PBMCs or T cells enriched from blood (not recorded which). The sequence came from a woman aged 40 to 50 who had recovered from COVID-19. The V and J genes are TRBV13 and TRBJ2-1, with 10 bases matching TRBD2. The CDR3 DNA follows: TGTGCCAGCAGCTTTGGACTAGCGGCGAATGAGCAGTTCTTC. It specifies CASSFGLAANEQFF.